One T cell receptor (beta chain) is described in this entry. Germline V CDR1 and CDR2: LGHDT, YNNKEL (reference sequence). The CDR3 length is 16 residues. Trimming cost V 0 bases and J 1 base, with 12 bases left between them. The data were obtained in a study of T-cell reconstitution after alpha-beta-depleted transplantation in children. A library of TCRbeta sequences, prepared with unique molecular identifiers, was generated. In TCRdb, the PCR reads were re-called with MiXCR into one record per CDR3 protein. The data contain a few hundred thousand distinct CDR3 sequences, around 10% of them singletons.

The chain recombines TRBV3-1 with TRBJ1-1; D gene ambiguous. Sequenced here: PBMCs from the stem cell graft donor, sampled from the stem cell graft. The TCR comes from a human donor who donated a stem cell graft to a child with acute lymphoblastic leukemia. The CDR3 DNA reads TGTGCCAGCAGCCAAGAATTGGGAGACACGAACACTGAAGCTTTCTTT. Its protein is CASSQELGDTNTEAFF.